This is a list of T cell receptor beta chains from one sample in a study of metastatic and nonmetastatic thyroid tumors. MiXCR reprocessed the PCR reads for TCRdb. Of some 30,000 clones in the sample, 9.5% to 14% were seen once. The material sequenced was blood. Receptors originate from a female donor with papillary thyroid cancer or a benign thyroid nodule (not recorded which). Some clones in this sample may be carry-over from other donors' samples. CDR3s include the opening cysteine and the closing phenylalanine or tryptophan. D genes are given only for firm matches. The size entry is marked missing in some rows and otherwise reads once, few, many or a size class.

J,size,V,D,CDR3,DNA
TRBJ2-2,many,TRBV2,NA,CASSDQGRVGSGELFF,TGTGCCAGCAGTGATCAGGGGCGGGTCGGGTCCGGGGAGCTGTTTTTT
TRBJ2-1,NA,TRBV20-1,NA,CSASPSGRNEQFF,TGCAGTGCTAGCCCCTCGGGCCGGAATGAGCAGTTCTTC
TRBJ1-5,many,TRBV7-2,TRBD1,CASSQDRAYQPQHF,TGTGCCAGCAGCCAGGACAGGGCGTATCAGCCCCAGCATTTT
TRBJ1-4,many,TRBV6-2/TRBV6-3,NA,CASSYRGSATNEKLFF,TGTGCCAGCAGTTACCGGGGATCGGCAACTAATGAAAAACTGTTTTTT
TRBJ2-2,many,TRBV12-3/TRBV12-4,TRBD2,CASSFWTSGRPGELFF,TGTGCCAGCAGTTTCTGGACTAGCGGGAGGCCCGGGGAGCTGTTTTTT
TRBJ2-4,many,TRBV6-2/TRBV6-3,TRBD2,CASSTQRTSVKNIQYF,TGTGCCAGCAGTACGCAACGGACTAGCGTAAAAAACATTCAGTACTTC
TRBJ2-7,many,TRBV12-5,TRBD1,CASGLAPGGTGDLYEQYF,TGTGCTAGTGGTTTGGCACCAGGGGGGACAGGGGACCTCTACGAGCAGTACTTC
TRBJ1-5,NA,TRBV6-1,NA,CASMYGDQPQHF,TGTGCCAGCATGTACGGGGATCAGCCCCAGCATTTT
TRBJ2-7,many,TRBV7-8,TRBD2,CASHSQGLAGGPYYGEQYF,TGTGCCAGCCATTCCCAAGGACTAGCGGGAGGGCCTTATTACGGCGAGCAGTACTTC
TRBJ2-3,few,TRBV5-1,NA,CASSQAGVDTQYF,TGCGCCAGCAGCCAGGCAGGGGTAGATACGCAGTATTTT
TRBJ2-5,once,TRBV20-1,TRBD1,CSATPDPGQGKTQYF,TGCAGTGCCACCCCCGACCCGGGACAGGGAAAGACCCAGTACTTC
TRBJ2-1,many,TRBV7-2,NA,CASSLVSTFAGDEQFF,TGTGCCAGCAGCTTAGTTTCTACGTTCGCGGGCGATGAGCAGTTCTTC
TRBJ2-7,many,TRBV5-4,TRBD1,CASSTGQGRYEQYF,TGTGCCAGCAGCACAGGACAGGGGAGGTACGAGCAGTACTTC
TRBJ2-2,many,TRBV27,TRBD1,CASSLSTGGEAGELFF,TGTGCCAGCAGTTTATCCACAGGGGGAGAAGCCGGGGAGCTGTTTTTT
TRBJ2-5,many,TRBV18,TRBD1,CASSTETGGLETQYF,TGTGCCAGCTCAACAGAGACAGGGGGCCTGGAGACCCAGTACTTC
TRBJ1-6,many,TRBV7-3,TRBD1,CASSLRGDSPLHF,TGTGCCAGCAGCCTCAGGGGGGATTCACCCCTCCACTTT
TRBJ2-2,many,TRBV5-6,NA,CASSAAAGPGGTGELFF,TGTGCCAGCAGCGCCGCGGCAGGGCCCGGCGGCACCGGGGAGCTGTTTTTT
TRBJ2-1,many,TRBV4-1,NA,CASSRTRDTGQFF,TGCGCCAGCAGCCGCACCCGGGACACAGGGCAGTTCTTC
TRBJ2-2,many,TRBV5-1,TRBD2,CASSSAGTSGNTGELFF,TGCGCCAGCAGTTCCGCTGGGACTAGCGGGAACACCGGGGAGCTGTTTTTT
TRBJ2-5,many,TRBV6-5,NA,CASSYSGQETQYF,TGTGCCAGCAGTTACTCTGGGCAGGAGACCCAGTACTTC
TRBJ1-2,NA,TRBV28,NA,CASSLAGGYGYTF,TGTGCCAGCAGTTTGGCGGGAGGTTATGGCTACACCTTC
TRBJ2-1,NA,TRBV3-1,NA,CASSQDVPSKNEQFF,TGTGCCAGCAGCCAAGACGTTCCCTCCAAGAATGAGCAGTTCTTC
TRBJ2-7,many,TRBV4-3,NA,CASSHEGQGNYEQYF,TGCGCCAGCAGCCACGAAGGTCAAGGGAACTACGAGCAGTACTTC
TRBJ2-3,many,TRBV7-2,NA,CASRLGTDTQYF,TGTGCCAGCCGATTGGGAACAGATACGCAGTATTTT
TRBJ1-5,few,TRBV28,TRBD1,CASSLGQGKNQPQHF,TGTGCCAGCAGCCTCGGACAGGGAAAAAATCAGCCCCAGCATTTT
TRBJ1-3,many,TRBV5-1,TRBD1,CASSLGNPGQGAFGNTIYF,TGCGCCAGCAGCTTGGGGAATCCGGGACAGGGGGCTTTTGGAAACACCATATATTTT
TRBJ1-5,NA,TRBV2,NA,CASSDPGQPQHF,TGTGCCAGCAGTGACCCGGGACAGCCCCAGCATTTT
TRBJ2-1,many,TRBV4-3,TRBD2,CASSQEPGLAGPYNEQFF,TGCGCCAGCAGCCAAGAACCCGGACTAGCGGGACCGTACAATGAGCAGTTCTTC
TRBJ2-3,many,TRBV18,NA,CASSPGSLPTDTQYF,TGTGCCAGCTCACCGGGCAGCCTTCCCACAGATACGCAGTATTTT
TRBJ1-3,medium-sized,TRBV12-3/TRBV12-4,NA,CASSPGPEDTIYF,TGTGCCAGCAGCCCCGGGCCGGAGGACACCATATATTTT
TRBJ1-1,many,TRBV27,NA,CASSSVLGGTEAFF,TGTGCCAGCAGTTCCGTCCTGGGGGGCACTGAAGCTTTCTTT
TRBJ1-2,many,TRBV3-1,NA,CASSQDSAYGYTF,TGTGCCAGCAGCCAAGACTCAGCGTATGGCTACACCTTC
TRBJ2-7,many,TRBV5-1,NA,CASSLESYEQYF,TGCGCCAGCAGCTTAGAGTCCTACGAGCAGTACTTC
TRBJ1-5,once,TRBV30,NA,CASSIGQMGQPQHF,TGTGCCAGCTCAATTGGGCAGATGGGTCAGCCCCAGCATTTT
TRBJ2-4,many,TRBV27,TRBD2,CASSPHRLAGDKNIQYF,TGTGCCAGCAGTCCTCACCGACTAGCGGGAGATAAAAACATTCAGTACTTC
TRBJ1-1,many,TRBV29-1,TRBD1,CSVRGPTEAFF,TGCAGCGTCAGGGGGCCTACTGAAGCTTTCTTT